The 9 T cell receptor beta chains listed next were all sequenced from one sample in a study of blood T cells in healthy people across ages. Sample-barcoded 5' priming and a J-beta primer mix drove a second PCR of 7 to 11 cycles. TCRdb fed the 5' RACE reads into MiXCR, producing one record per CDR3 protein. The table has approximately 820,000 distinct CDR3 sequences, under 45% seen once. The specimen was blood. Source of these receptors: a man aged 60 to 69 in good health.

The rearrangement joins TRBV18 to TRBJ2-1; either TRBD1 or TRBD2 may fit D (5 bases each). CDR1 KGHSH and CDR2 LQKENI come from the germline V gene. Trimming left V 1 base short and J 3 bases short, with 7 bases between. This CDR3 region has 14 residues. The CDR3 region has the DNA TGTGCCAGCTCACCACGGGACGGCTACAATGAGCAGTTCTTC. Residues: CASSPRDGYNEQFF.

About this clonotype: At one end, the junction sequence differs from germline, possibly due to a read error. The gene calls are TRBV7-7 and TRBJ2-1; D is unclear. The CDR3 consists of 13 residues. Germline CDR1 and CDR2: SSHAT and FNYEAQ (reference sequence). The CDR3 sequence: CASSHGAHNEQFF. The DNA of the CDR3 is TGTGCTAGCAGCCATGGCGCCCACAATGAGCAGTTCTTC.

The chain has TRBV5-5 and TRBJ2-4; D remains ambiguous. The DNA end is more similar to TRBJ2-5, so the J call may be wrong. Germline V CDR1 and CDR2: SGHKS, YYEKEE (reference sequence). The CDR3 totals 18 residues. This CDR3 reads CASSLSTQVLIVTETQYF. The CDR3 DNA sequence: TGTGCCAGCAGCTTGAGTACTCAGGTTCTAATAGTCACGGAGACCCAGTACTTC.

The V gene is TRBV20-1, the J gene TRBJ2-3; 11 bases fit TRBD2. The CDR3 sequence is 16 residues long. After removal of 2 bases from V and 5 bases from J, the junction contained 9 bases not matched to a gene. The germline gives CDR1 DFQATT, CDR2 SNEGSKA (reference sequence). CDR3 in DNA: TGCAGTGCTAGAAGGACTAGCGGGCCGGGGGGAGATACGCAGTATTTT. This sequence encodes CSARRTSGPGGDTQYF.

This clonotype was counted a single time. This chain uses TRBV3-1 with TRBJ2-5, with 9 positions matching TRBD2. The J call may be in error: the DNA end matches TRBJ2-7 better. CDR1 LGHDT and CDR2 YNNKEL come from the germline V gene (reference sequence). This CDR3 spans 14 amino acids. CDR3 DNA sequence: TGTGCCAGCAGCCAAGCGCGGGAGGGCTACGAGCAGTACTTC. Protein product: CASSQAREGYEQYF.

The table lists this clonotype with a few counts. This chain joins TRBV9 and TRBJ2-1, with a tentative D call TRBD2 (5 bases). Trimming left V 0 bases short and J 7 bases short, with 11 bases between. CDR3 length equals 14 residues. Per germline, CDR1 SGDLS and CDR2 YYNGEE. CDR3 residues: CASSVGNGRNEQFF. CDR3 DNA sequence: TGTGCCAGCAGCGTAGGTAATGGGAGAAATGAGCAGTTCTTC.

This clonotype came up a few times. The J gene is TRBJ1-2, the V gene TRBV15; possibly TRBD1 for D (5 bases). From germline, CDR1 is LNHNV and CDR2 YYDKDF (reference sequence). There are 13 residues in the CDR3. Trimming removed 4 bases from V and 4 bases from J, with 10 bases in between. The CDR3 coding sequence is TGTGCCACCAGCACGAGGGACCTCTATGGCTACACCTTC. This translates into CATSTRDLYGYTF.

CDR3 in amino acids: CASSDLAGLVGVEQYF. As DNA, the CDR3 is TGTGCCAGCAGCGACTTAGCGGGACTAGTCGGGGTCGAGCAGTACTTC. V gene TRBV7-2 combines with J gene TRBJ2-7; 8 nucleotides align to TRBD2. V lost 5 bases, J lost 6 bases, and 15 bases stayed unmatched. This CDR3 has 16 amino acids. Germline V gives CDR1 SGHTA, CDR2 FQGNSA.

V gene TRBV4-1 combines with J gene TRBJ1-5, with 7 bases lining up with TRBD1. Germline loops: CDR1 MGHRA, CDR2 YSYEKL. The CDR3 has 14 residues. Trimming took 3 bases from V and 7 from J; bases not matched to a gene: 6. The CDR3 DNA is TGCGCCAGCAGCCACCCAGGGGGAGGGCAGCCCCAGCATTTT. Amino acid sequence: CASSHPGGGQPQHF.